This paragraph reports one T cell receptor (beta chain). CDR3 length: 12 residues. V shed 10 bases, J shed 5 bases, and the junction held 6 bases outside the gene matches. From germline, CDR1 is MNHEY and CDR2 SVGAGI. Original analysis: By means of reference gene primer amplification, nucleated cell counts were estimated. The protocol was immunoSEQ multiplex PCR, while the TCRdb copy is restricted to in-frame clones and leaves out a portion. The DNA gave D and trimming, while V, J and clone size come from that table. Of some 80,000 clones in the sample, around 80% were seen once. The data derive from a study of blood T cell repertoires in COVID-19. Study-level background: T cells, B-cell-depleted T cells, or PBMCs provided the cDNA or gDNA that served as material.

Source material: peripheral blood. This sequence joins TRBV6-5 and TRBJ2-7; 9 nucleotides line up with TRBD1. This receptor was obtained from a man older than 75 with acute or convalescent COVID-19. DNA of the CDR3: TGTGCCATCCGGACAGGGGACCACGAGCAGTACTTC. Its protein is CAIRTGDHEQYF.